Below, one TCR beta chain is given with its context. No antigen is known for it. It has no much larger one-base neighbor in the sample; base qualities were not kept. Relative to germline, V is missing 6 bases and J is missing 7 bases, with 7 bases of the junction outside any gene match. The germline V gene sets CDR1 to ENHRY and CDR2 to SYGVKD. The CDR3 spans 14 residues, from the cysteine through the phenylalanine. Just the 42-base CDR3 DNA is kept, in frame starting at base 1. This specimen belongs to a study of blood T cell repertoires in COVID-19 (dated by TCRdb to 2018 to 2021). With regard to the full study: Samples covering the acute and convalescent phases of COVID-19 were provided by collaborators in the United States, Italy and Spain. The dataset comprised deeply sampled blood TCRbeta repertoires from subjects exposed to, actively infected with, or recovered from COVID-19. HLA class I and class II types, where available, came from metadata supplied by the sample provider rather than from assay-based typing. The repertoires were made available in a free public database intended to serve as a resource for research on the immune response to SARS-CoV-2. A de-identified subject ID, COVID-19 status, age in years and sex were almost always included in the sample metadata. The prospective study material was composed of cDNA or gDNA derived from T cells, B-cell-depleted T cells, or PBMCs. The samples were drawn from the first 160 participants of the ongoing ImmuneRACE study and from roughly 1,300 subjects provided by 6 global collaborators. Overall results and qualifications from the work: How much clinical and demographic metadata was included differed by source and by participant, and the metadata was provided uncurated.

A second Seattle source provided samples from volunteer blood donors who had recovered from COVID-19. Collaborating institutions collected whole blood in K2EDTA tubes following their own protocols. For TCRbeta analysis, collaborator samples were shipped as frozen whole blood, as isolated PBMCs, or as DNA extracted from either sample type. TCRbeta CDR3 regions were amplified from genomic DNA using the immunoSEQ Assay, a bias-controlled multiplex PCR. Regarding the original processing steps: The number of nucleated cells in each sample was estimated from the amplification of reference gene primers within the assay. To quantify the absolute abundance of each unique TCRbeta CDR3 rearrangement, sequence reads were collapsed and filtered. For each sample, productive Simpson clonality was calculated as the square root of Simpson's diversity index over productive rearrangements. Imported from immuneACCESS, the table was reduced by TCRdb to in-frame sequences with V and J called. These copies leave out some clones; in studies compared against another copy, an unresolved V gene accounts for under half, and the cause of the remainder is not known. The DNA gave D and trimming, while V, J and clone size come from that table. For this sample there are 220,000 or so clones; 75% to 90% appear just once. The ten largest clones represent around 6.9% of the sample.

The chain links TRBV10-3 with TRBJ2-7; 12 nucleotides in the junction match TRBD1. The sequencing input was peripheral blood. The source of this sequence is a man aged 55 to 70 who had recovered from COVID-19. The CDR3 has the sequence CAIRPGQGAKEQYF. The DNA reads TGTGCCATCAGGCCGGGACAGGGGGCGAAGGAGCAGTACTTC.